This entry lists 13 T cell receptor beta chains sequenced from one sample in a study of cytomegalovirus exposure and HLA in healthy donors. Primers for the PCR totalled 60 Vbeta and 13 Jbeta. Assay used: immunoSEQ multiplex PCR; TCRdb lists only in-frame clones, some missing. The table shows about 150,000 clones, with 60% to 85% occurring only once. Sequenced sample: PBMCs. These receptors were taken from a woman in her 50s in good health and CMV-seropositive.

This clone has only one observation. The chain carries TRBV11-1 and TRBJ2-5, with TRBD2 matching 7 bases. Germline trimming cut 4 bases from V and 0 bases from J; bases unmatched to any gene: 14. Germline CDR1 SGHAT, CDR2 FQDESV (reference sequence). This CDR3 comprises 18 residues. The CDR3 DNA sequence: TGTGCCAGCAGCTCGCAAGGATCTAGCGGTCCGTACCAAGAGACCCAGTACTTC. Protein product: CASSSQGSSGPYQETQYF. Using reference TRBV11-1 and TRBJ2-5 for the parts outside the CDR3, the full variable domain is EAEVAQSPRYKITEKSQAVAFWCDPISGHATLYWYRQILGQGPELLVQFQDESVVDDSQLPKDRFSAERLKGVDSTLKIQPAELGDSAMYLCASSSQGSSGPYQETQYFGPGTRLLVL.

This clone has a single count. This chain joins TRBV5-8 and TRBJ2-7; 7 nucleotides line up with TRBD1. V lost 0 bases to trimming and J lost 3 bases; unmatched junction nucleotides: 6. CDR1 is SGHTS and CDR2 is YDEGEE in the germline V gene. This CDR3 contains 15 residues. Written as DNA, the CDR3 is TGTGCCAGCAGCTTGGGACAGGGCCAAAACTACGAGCAGTACTTC. Its translation is CASSLGQGQNYEQYF.

This chain links TRBV5-6 with TRBJ2-7, with 8 bases that match TRBD2. Germline CDR1 reads SGHDT; CDR2 reads YYEEEE. The CDR3 has 16 amino acids. V trimming: 3 bases; J trimming: 1 base; junction bases outside the gene matches: 9. In DNA, the CDR3 is TGTGCCAGCAGCTCCTCTCCCGGGGGGGATTCCTACGAGCAGTACTTC. Protein product: CASSSSPGGDSYEQYF.

This chain connects TRBV29-1 to TRBJ2-1; 8 bases align to TRBD1. Trimming at V came to 7 bases and at J to 2 bases, leaving 10 bases not matched to a gene. CDR3 length equals 15 residues. Per germline, CDR1 SQVTM and CDR2 ANQGSEA. CDR3 residues: CSGYLPGQAYNEQFF. The CDR3 DNA reads as TGCAGCGGATACTTACCGGGACAGGCCTACAATGAGCAGTTCTTC.

This chain joins TRBV4-3 and TRBJ1-1; D may be TRBD1 (5 bases). The V end was cut by 4 bases, the J end by 4 bases, with 19 bases between. This CDR3 contains 16 residues. Looked up from germline, CDR1 is LGHNA and CDR2 is YSLEER. CDR3 nucleotide sequence: TGCGCCAGCAGCCCAGGGCCCACAAAATTGGGCACTGAAGCTTTCTTT. Its translation: CASSPGPTKLGTEAFF.

This clone has more than one count but fewer than ten. V usage is TRBV11-2 and J usage is TRBJ2-7, with 11 bases fitting TRBD2. Germline V gene sequence: CDR1 SGHAT, CDR2 FQNNGV. There are 15 residues in the CDR3. Unmatched junction bases numbered 1, after V lost 0 bases and J lost 3 bases. In DNA, the CDR3 is TGTGCCAGCAGCTTAGAACTAGCGGGGGACTACGAGCAGTACTTC. This gives the protein CASSLELAGDYEQYF.

This clone was seen only a few times. This rearrangement joins TRBV10-3 to TRBJ1-2; 10 positions agree with TRBD1. This CDR3 contains 15 residues. J lost 4 bases, V lost 4 bases, and 6 bases had no gene match. CDR1 and CDR2 from the germline V gene are ENHRY and SYGVKD. Written as DNA, the CDR3 is TGTGCCATCAGTGGTCGACAGGGGGCGGGCTATGGCTACACCTTC. This translates into CAISGRQGAGYGYTF.

DNA for the CDR3: TGTGCCAGCCTGCGGGCTCCGGATACGCAGTATTTT. This encodes CASLRAPDTQYF. The V and J genes are TRBV28 and TRBJ2-3, with D possibly being TRBD2 (5 bases). The CDR3 is 12 amino acids. Trimming removed 8 bases from V and 6 bases from J, with 12 bases in between. The germline V gene has CDR1 MDHEN and CDR2 SYDVKM.

The V gene is TRBV6-5, the J gene TRBJ1-3; D unresolved. In germline, CDR1 is MNHEY, CDR2 SVGAGI. Between the trimmed V and J ends, which lost 2 bases and 0 bases, there was a span of 8 bases. This CDR3 has 15 amino acids. CDR3 sequence (DNA): TGTGCCAGCAGTTACGGCGGTGTCTCTGGAAACACCATATATTTT. Its protein is CASSYGGVSGNTIYF.

The gene calls are TRBV11-2 and TRBJ2-7; 9 nucleotides match TRBD2. The length of the CDR3 is 15 residues. Unmatched junction bases numbered 2, after V lost 1 base and J lost 1 base. In germline, CDR1 is SGHAT, CDR2 FQNNGV. CDR3 residues: CASSLVRGGSYEQYF. In DNA, the CDR3 is TGTGCCAGCAGCTTAGTGCGGGGGGGTTCCTACGAGCAGTACTTC. Full variable domain (remainder filled in from reference TRBV11-2 and TRBJ2-7): EAGVAQSPRYKIIEKRQSVAFWCNPISGHATLYWYQQILGQGPKLLIQFQNNGVVDDSQLPKDRFSAERLKGVDSTLKIQPAKLEDSAVYLCASSLVRGGSYEQYFGPGTRLTVT.

In regard to this clone: At one end, the junction sequence differs from germline, possibly due to a read error. The chain has TRBV7-7 and TRBJ2-5; the D gene is possibly TRBD1 (6 bases). The CDR3 consists of 15 residues. The germline CDR1 and CDR2 sequences are SSHAT and FNYEAQ (reference sequence). Here the CDR3 reads CASSLDRTAQETQYF. The CDR3 bases are TGTGCTAGCAGCTTAGATCGGACAGCGCAAGAGACCCAGTACTTC.

The chain joins TRBV19 to TRBJ1-5; D possibly corresponds to TRBD1 (6 bases). Trimming took off 4 bases at V and 5 bases at J, with 18 bases between the two ends. This CDR3 spans 16 amino acids. Germline V lookup: CDR1 LNHDA, CDR2 SQIVND (reference sequence). The CDR3 here is CASSRTTGHRDQPQHF. In DNA form, the CDR3 reads TGTGCCAGTAGTAGAACGACGGGACATAGGGATCAGCCCCAGCATTTT. The whole variable domain, remainder taken from reference TRBV19 and TRBJ1-5, is DGGITQSPKYLFRKEGQNVTLSCEQNLNHDAMYWYRQDPGQGLRLIYYSQIVNDFQKGDIAEGYSVSREKKESFPLTVTSAQKNPTAFYLCASSRTTGHRDQPQHFGDGTRLSIL.

This chain links TRBV2 with TRBJ2-5; D is possibly TRBD2 (7 bases). With 8 bases removed from V and 7 bases from J, the gap between germline ends came to 23 bases. Germline V CDR1 and CDR2: SNHLY, FYNNEI. The CDR3 runs 15 residues. For the CDR3, the DNA is TGTGCCAGCGGGGGGGCCGGCGGTGGCGCGGGGACCCAGTACTTC. Protein product: CASGGAGGGAGTQYF.